This T cell receptor (beta chain) comes out of a study of T cells in Graves' hyperthyroidism and ophthalmopathy. Turning to the study itself: The blood sample was taken at first diagnosis, before treatment began.

Overall study findings and caveats: Blood shared most expanded thyroid clonotypes above 0.001. Separation of ophthalmopathy from stable hyperthyroidism was achieved by a 13 V-J model.

This clonotype was recorded many times. No antigen is known for it. Each patient was aged 18 to 65 and had newly diagnosed hyperthyroidism of under 2 months' duration. Amplified regions were TCR beta CDR3 sequences from RNA transcripts. The study used the HTBI primer set for a first-round RT-PCR of the TCR CDR3. TCRdb independently ran MiXCR on the multiplex PCR reads; one entry per CDR3 protein. This table holds roughly 24,000 distinct CDR3 sequences, around 40% found once. The sequence derives from a young woman with Graves' hyperthyroidism. Sequencing was carried out using blood.

The CDR3 bases are TGCGCCAGCAGCCTGCGACTGGTCGGGGAGCAGTACTTC. Amino acid sequence: CASSLRLVGEQYF. V usage is TRBV5-1 and J usage is TRBJ2-7; D unclear. The length of the CDR3 is 13 residues. CDR1 and CDR2 (germline): SGHRS, YFSETQ. Trimming removed 4 bases at V and 7 bases at J, with 15 bases between.